The T cell receptor (beta chain) described here comes from a study of cytomegalovirus exposure and HLA in healthy donors. Study-level background: One earlier analysis, a look at 200 million or so T cells, found almost 120 million unique TCR beta sequences.

Trimming shortened V by 2 bases and J by 4 bases, and 7 bases separated the two germline ends. The CDR3 contains 13 residues. Germline lookup yields CDR1 SGHTA and CDR2 FQGNSA. Primers for the PCR totalled 60 Vbeta and 13 Jbeta. Measured with immunoSEQ multiplex PCR; TCRdb has only the in-frame clones, and not every one. This sample has 100,000 to 150,000 clones, with about 81% found just once. Sequenced input: PBMCs. The J gene is TRBJ2-3, the V gene TRBV7-2; a weak D match, TRBD2 (5 bases). The TCR was taken from a woman aged 40-49 years in good health and CMV-seropositive. The CDR3 coding sequence is TGTGCCAGCAGCTTACGGCGGGCAGATACGCAGTATTTT. The encoded protein is CASSLRRADTQYF.